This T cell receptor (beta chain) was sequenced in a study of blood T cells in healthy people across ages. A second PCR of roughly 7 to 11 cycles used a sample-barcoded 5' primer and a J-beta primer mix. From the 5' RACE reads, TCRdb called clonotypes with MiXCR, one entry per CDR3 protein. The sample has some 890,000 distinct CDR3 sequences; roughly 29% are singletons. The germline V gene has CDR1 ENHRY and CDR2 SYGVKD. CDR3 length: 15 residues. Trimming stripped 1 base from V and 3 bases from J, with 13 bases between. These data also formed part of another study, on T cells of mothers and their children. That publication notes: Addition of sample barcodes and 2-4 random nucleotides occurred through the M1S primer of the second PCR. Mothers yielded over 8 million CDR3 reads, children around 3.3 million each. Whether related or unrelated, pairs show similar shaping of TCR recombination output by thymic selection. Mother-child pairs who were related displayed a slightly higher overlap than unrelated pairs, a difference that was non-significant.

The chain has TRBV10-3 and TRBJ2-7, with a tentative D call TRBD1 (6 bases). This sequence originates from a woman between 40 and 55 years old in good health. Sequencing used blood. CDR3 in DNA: TGTGCCATCAGTGAGTTCAGGGGACCAAACTACGAGCAGTACTTC. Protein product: CAISEFRGPNYEQYF.